This T cell receptor (beta chain) is drawn from a study of post-analysis software for immune sequencing data. Findings and caveats of the study: People with multiple sclerosis had a significantly lower normalized Chao1 diversity than controls did. Higher frequency in patients than in controls was seen for about five TRBV segments, with TRBV5-6, TRBV5-1 and TRBV20-1 among them.

The CDR3 runs 14 residues. Germline lookup yields CDR1 LGHDT and CDR2 YNNKEL (reference sequence). The V and J ends lost 3 bases and 4 bases respectively, with 11 bases between them. The TCR beta cDNA libraries contained unique molecular identifiers. Roughly 0.5 million cDNA molecules were obtained from around 1 to 10 million T cells. TCRdb passed the PCR reads through MiXCR, listing each CDR3 protein once. Altogether hundreds of thousands of distinct CDR3 sequences are present, less than 35% being singletons, with the ten largest covering roughly 0.53%. Comments on this clonotype: What it recognizes is unknown.

The chain has TRBV3-1 and TRBJ2-3, with D tentatively TRBD2 (5 bases). Sample: blood. This clonotype was obtained from a girl between 10 and 17 years old with multiple sclerosis. CDR3 protein: CASSHGHGADTQYF. The CDR3 DNA reads TGTGCCAGCAGCCACGGTCACGGGGCAGATACGCAGTATTTT.